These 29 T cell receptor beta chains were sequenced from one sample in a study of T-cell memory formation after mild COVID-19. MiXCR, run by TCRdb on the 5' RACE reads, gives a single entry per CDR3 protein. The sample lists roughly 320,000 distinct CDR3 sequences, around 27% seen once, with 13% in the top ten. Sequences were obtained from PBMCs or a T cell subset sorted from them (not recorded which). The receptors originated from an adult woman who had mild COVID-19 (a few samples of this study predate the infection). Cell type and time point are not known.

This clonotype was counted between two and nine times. The CDR3 nucleotides are TGCAGTGCTAGAGATGGGGGACAGACTTATGGCTACACCTTC. Residues: CSARDGGQTYGYTF. V is TRBV20-1 and J is TRBJ1-2; 7 nucleotides align to TRBD1. V trimming: 0 bases; J trimming: 5 bases; junction bases outside the gene matches: 6. Per the germline V gene, CDR1 is DFQATT and CDR2 is SNEGSKA (reference sequence). CDR3 size: 14 residues.

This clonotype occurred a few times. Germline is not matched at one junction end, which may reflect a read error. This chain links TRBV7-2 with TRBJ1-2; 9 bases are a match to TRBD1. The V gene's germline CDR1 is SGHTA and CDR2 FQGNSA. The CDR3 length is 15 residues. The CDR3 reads CASSIAAGQGYGYTF. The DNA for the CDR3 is TGTGCCAGCAGCATAGCCGCGGGACAGGGCTATGGCTACACCTTC.

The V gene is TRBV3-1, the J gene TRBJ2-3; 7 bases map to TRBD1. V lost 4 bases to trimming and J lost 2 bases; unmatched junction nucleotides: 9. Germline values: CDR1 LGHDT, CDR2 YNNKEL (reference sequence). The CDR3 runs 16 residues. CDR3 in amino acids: CASSRLGTANTDTQYF. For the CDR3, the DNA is TGTGCCAGCAGCCGCCTCGGGACAGCAAACACAGATACGCAGTATTTT.

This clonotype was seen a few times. The CDR3 DNA is TGTGCCAGCAGCCCCAAAGAGTCACGTTCACCCTACAATGAGCAGTTCTTC. Its protein product is CASSPKESRSPYNEQFF. This chain links TRBV7-9 with TRBJ2-1; no firm D call. Trimming pared 5 bases from V and 2 bases from J, leaving 19 bases between. Germline CDR1 is SEHNR and CDR2 is FQNEAQ (reference sequence). CDR3 size: 17 residues.

For the CDR3, the DNA is TGTGCCAGCAGCCAGGGTAACTACGAGCAGTACGTC. It yields the protein CASSQGNYEQYV. V gene TRBV5-6 combines with J gene TRBJ2-7, with D tentatively TRBD1 (5 bases). V lost 4 bases, J lost 3 bases, and 8 bases lay in between. CDR1 and CDR2 from the germline V gene are SGHDT and YYEEEE. The CDR3 is 12 residues long.

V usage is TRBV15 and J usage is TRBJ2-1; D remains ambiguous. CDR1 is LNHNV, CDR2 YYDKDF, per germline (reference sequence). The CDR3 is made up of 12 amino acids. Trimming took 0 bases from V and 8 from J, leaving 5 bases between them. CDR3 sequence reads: CATSRDVYEQFF. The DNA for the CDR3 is TGTGCCACCAGCAGAGATGTTTATGAGCAGTTCTTC. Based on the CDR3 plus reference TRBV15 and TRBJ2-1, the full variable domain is DAMVIQNPRYQVTQFGKPVTLSCSQTLNHNVMYWYQQKSSQAPKLLFHYYDKDFNNEADTPDNFQSRRPNTSFCFLDIRSPGLGDTAMYLCATSRDVYEQFFGPGTRLTVL.

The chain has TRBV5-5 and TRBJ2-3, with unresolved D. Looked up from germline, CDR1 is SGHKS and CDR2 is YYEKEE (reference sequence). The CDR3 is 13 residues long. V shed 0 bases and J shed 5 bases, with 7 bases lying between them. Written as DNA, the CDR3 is TGTGCCAGCAGCTTGGACAATATAGATACGCAGTATTTT. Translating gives CASSLDNIDTQYF.

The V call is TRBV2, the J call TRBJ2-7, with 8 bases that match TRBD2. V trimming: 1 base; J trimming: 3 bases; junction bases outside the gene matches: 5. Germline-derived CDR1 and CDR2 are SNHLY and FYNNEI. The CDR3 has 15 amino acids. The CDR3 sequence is CASSEGGGGSYEQYF. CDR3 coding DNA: TGTGCCAGCAGTGAAGGTGGCGGGGGGAGCTACGAGCAGTACTTC.

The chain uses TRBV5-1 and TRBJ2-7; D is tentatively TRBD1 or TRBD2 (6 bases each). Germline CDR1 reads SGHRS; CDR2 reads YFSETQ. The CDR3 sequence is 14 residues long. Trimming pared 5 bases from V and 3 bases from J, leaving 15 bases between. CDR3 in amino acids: CASSSAGHDYEQYF. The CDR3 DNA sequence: TGCGCCAGCAGTAGTGCGGGACACGACTACGAGCAGTACTTC. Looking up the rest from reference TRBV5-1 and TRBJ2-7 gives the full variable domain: KAGVTQTPRYLIKTRGQQVTLSCSPISGHRSVSWYQQTPGQGLQFLFEYFSETQRNKGNFPGRFSGRQFSNSRSEMNVSTLELGDSALYLCASSSAGHDYEQYFGPGTRLTVT.

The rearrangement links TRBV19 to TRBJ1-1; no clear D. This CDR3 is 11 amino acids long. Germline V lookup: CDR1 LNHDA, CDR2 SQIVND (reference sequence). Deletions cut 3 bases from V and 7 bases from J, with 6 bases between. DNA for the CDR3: TGTGCCAGTAGTATTCCCGGTGAAGCTTTCTTT. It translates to CASSIPGEAFF.

The CDR3 region has the DNA TGTGCCAGCAGTTACGGGGTTATAAACTATGGCTACACCTTC. It is translated as CASSYGVINYGYTF. This sequence joins TRBV6-5 and TRBJ1-2, with D uncertain. Germline CDR1 and CDR2: MNHEY and SVGAGI. CDR3 length: 14 residues. Between the trimmed V and J ends, which lost 2 bases and 2 bases, there was a span of 9 bases.

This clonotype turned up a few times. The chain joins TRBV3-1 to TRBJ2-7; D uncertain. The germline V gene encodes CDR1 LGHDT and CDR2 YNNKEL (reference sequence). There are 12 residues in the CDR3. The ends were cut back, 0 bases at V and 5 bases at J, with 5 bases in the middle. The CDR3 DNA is TGTGCCAGCAGCCAAGAACTACACGAGCAGTACTTC. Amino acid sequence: CASSQELHEQYF.

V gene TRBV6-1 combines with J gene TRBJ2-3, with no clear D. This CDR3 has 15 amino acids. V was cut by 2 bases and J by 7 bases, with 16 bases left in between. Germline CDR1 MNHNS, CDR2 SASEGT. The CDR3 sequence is CASSERSGLGNTQYF. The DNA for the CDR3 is TGTGCCAGCAGTGAACGCTCGGGCTTAGGGAATACGCAGTATTTT.

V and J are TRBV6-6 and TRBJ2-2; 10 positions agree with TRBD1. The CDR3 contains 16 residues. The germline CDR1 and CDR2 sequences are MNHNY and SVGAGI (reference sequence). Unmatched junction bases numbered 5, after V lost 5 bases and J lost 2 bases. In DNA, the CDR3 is TGTGCCAGCAGTCGAGACAGGGGGCGAAACACCGGGGAGCTGTTTTTT. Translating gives CASSRDRGRNTGELFF.

CDR3 sequence (DNA): TGTGCCAGCAGTTACTACCGGGACAACTCCTACGAGCAGTACTTC. Residues: CASSYYRDNSYEQYF. The chain is built from TRBV6-2 or TRBV6-3 and TRBJ2-7; maybe TRBD1 (6 bases). Trimming took 1 base from V and 0 from J, leaving 10 bases between them. The CDR3 sequence is 15 residues long. Germline V lookup: CDR1 MNHEY, CDR2 SVGEGT.

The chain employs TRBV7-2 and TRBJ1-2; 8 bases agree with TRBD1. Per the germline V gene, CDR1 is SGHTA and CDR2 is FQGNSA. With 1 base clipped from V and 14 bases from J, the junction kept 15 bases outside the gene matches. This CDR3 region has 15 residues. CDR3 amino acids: CASSLDRGQAPGLTF. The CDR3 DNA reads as TGTGCCAGCAGCTTAGATCGGGGACAGGCCCCTGGATTAACCTTC.

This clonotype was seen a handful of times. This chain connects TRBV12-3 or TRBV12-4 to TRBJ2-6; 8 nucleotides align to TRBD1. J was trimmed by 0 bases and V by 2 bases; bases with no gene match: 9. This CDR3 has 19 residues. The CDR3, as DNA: TGTGCCAGCAGTTTAACCCTCGGGACAGGAACCTCTGGGGCCAACGTCCTGACTTTC. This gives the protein CASSLTLGTGTSGANVLTF.

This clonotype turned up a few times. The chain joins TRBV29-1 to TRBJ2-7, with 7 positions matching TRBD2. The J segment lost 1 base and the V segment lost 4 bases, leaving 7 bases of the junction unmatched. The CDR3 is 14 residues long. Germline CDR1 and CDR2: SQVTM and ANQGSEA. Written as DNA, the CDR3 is TGCAGCGTTGCGATTAGCGGGCGATCCTACGAGCAGTACTTC. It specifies CSVAISGRSYEQYF.

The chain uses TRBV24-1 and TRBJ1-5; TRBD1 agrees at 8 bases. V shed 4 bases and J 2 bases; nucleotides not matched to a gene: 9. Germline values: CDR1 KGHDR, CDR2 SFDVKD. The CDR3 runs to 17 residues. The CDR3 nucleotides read TGTGCCACCAGTGACCCTAGCCTGGACAGGGGCAATCAGCCCCAGCATTTT. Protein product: CATSDPSLDRGNQPQHF.

Here the CDR3 reads CASSLARGLDEQYF. In nucleotides, the CDR3 is TGTGCCAGCAGCTTAGCCAGGGGGCTTGACGAGCAGTACTTC. The V call is TRBV7-6, the J call TRBJ2-7, with 8 bases aligning to TRBD1. The germline V gene encodes CDR1 SGHVS and CDR2 FNYEAQ. CDR3 length equals 14 residues. The J segment lost 5 bases and the V segment lost 0 bases, leaving 3 bases of the junction unmatched.

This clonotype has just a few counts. The CDR3: CATSDGDFSNQPQHF. CDR3 nucleotides: TGTGCCACCAGTGATGGGGACTTTTCGAATCAGCCCCAGCATTTT. This sequence joins TRBV24-1 and TRBJ1-5; TRBD1 is a possible D gene (5 bases). The CDR3 spans 15 residues. The ends were cut back, 3 bases at V and 4 bases at J, with 12 bases in the middle. In germline, CDR1 is KGHDR, CDR2 SFDVKD.

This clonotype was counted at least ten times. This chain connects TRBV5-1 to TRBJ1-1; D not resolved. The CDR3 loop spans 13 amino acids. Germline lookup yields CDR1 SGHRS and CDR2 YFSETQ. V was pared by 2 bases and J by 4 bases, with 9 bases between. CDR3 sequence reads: CASSLERTTEAFF. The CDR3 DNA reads TGCGCCAGCAGCTTAGAGCGAACCACTGAAGCTTTCTTT.

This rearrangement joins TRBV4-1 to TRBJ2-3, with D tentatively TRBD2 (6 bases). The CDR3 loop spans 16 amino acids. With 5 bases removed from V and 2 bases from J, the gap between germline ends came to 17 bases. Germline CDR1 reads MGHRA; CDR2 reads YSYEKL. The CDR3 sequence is CASSYPGLKPTDTQYF. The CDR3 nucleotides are TGCGCCAGCAGCTACCCGGGACTGAAGCCCACAGATACGCAGTATTTT.

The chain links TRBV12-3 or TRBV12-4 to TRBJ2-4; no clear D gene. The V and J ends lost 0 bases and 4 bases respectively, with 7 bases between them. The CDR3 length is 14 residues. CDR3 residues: CASSLAGSKNIQYF. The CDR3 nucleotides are TGTGCCAGCAGTTTAGCAGGATCAAAAAACATTCAGTACTTC.

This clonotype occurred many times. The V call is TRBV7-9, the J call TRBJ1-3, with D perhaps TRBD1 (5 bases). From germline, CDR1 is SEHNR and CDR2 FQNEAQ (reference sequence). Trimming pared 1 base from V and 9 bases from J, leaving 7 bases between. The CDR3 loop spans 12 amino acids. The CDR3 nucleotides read TGTGCCAGCAGCTTAGATGGGGGCACCATATATTTT. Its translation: CASSLDGGTIYF.

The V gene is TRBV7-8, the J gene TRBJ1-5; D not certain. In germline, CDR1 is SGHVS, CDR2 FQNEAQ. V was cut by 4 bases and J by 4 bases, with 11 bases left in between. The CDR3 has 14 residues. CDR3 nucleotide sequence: TGTGCCAGCAGCTCTCAGGCCACGAATCAGCCCCAGCATTTT. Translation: CASSSQATNQPQHF.

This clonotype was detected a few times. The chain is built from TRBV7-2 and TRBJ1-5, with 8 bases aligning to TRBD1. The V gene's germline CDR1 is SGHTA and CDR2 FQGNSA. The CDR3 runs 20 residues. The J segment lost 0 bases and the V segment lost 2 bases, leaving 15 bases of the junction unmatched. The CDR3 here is CASSLRQGASSYVSNQPQHF. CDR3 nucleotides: TGTGCCAGCAGCTTACGTCAGGGGGCAAGCTCCTACGTTAGCAATCAGCCCCAGCATTTT.

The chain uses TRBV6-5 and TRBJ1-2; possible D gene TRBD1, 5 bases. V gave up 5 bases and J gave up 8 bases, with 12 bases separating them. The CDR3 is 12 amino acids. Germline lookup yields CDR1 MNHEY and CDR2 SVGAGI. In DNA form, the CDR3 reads TGTGCCAGCAGTCCCGGGACCCACGGCTACACCTTC. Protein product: CASSPGTHGYTF.

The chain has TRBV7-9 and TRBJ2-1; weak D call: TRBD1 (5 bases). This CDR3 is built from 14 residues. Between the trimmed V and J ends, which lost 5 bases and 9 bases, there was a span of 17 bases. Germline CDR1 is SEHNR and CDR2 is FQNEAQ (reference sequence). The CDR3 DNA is TGTGCCAGCAGCCTGACTGGGGCCGCCGGTGAGCAGTTCTTC. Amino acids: CASSLTGAAGEQFF.